Presented here are 12 T cell receptor beta chains from one specimen sequenced in a study of long-term antiretroviral therapy in people with HIV. Researchers ran immunoSEQ v3.0 at survey level. Profiled with immunoSEQ multiplex PCR; TCRdb holds only in-frame clones, not every one. The sample shows 20,000 to 30,000 clones, 75% to 90% of them seen only once. The source material was unsorted PBMCs, sampled 2.3 years after starting antiretroviral therapy. These TCRs come from a man aged 35 to 55 with HIV.

V usage is TRBV5-1 and J usage is TRBJ1-2; D remains unclear. Germline V gives CDR1 SGHRS, CDR2 YFSETQ. V lost 3 bases to trimming and J lost 3 bases, with 3 bases between them. The length of the CDR3 is 11 residues. CDR3 DNA sequence: TGCGCCAGCAGCTCCTACTATGGCTACACCTTC. Residues: CASSSYYGYTF.

J is TRBJ2-7 and V is TRBV11-2; tentatively, D is TRBD2 (7 bases). This CDR3 contains 17 residues. V was pared by 0 bases and J by 2 bases, with 17 bases between. The germline V gene encodes CDR1 SGHAT and CDR2 FQNNGV. Written as DNA, the CDR3 is TGTGCCAGCAGCTTAGAAATGGTACAGGGAGGGCCCTACGAGCAGTACTTC. Translating it yields CASSLEMVQGGPYEQYF.

The table lists this clone with a few counts. The chain combines TRBV7-9 with TRBJ1-2; D perhaps matches TRBD1 (5 bases). V was clipped by 0 bases and J by 4 bases, with 6 bases between them. Germline CDR1 reads SEHNR; CDR2 reads FQNEAQ (reference sequence). The CDR3 sequence is 13 residues long. The CDR3 is CASSLAGLYGYTF. The CDR3 DNA follows: TGTGCCAGCAGCTTAGCGGGACTCTATGGCTACACCTTC. Drawing the rest from reference TRBV7-9 and TRBJ1-2, the complete variable domain is DTGVSQNPRHKITKRGQNVTFRCDPISEHNRLYWYRQTLGQGPEFLTYFQNEAQLEKSRLLSDRFSAERPKGSFSTLEIQRTEQGDSAMYLCASSLAGLYGYTFGSGTRLTVV.

This CDR3 is CASSLFTLANYGYTF. DNA of the CDR3: TGTGCCAGCAGCTTGTTCACGCTAGCTAACTATGGCTACACCTTC. The chain carries TRBV5-8 and TRBJ1-2; D not resolved. Trimming left V 1 base short and J 0 bases short, with 10 bases between. Germline V gives CDR1 SGHTS, CDR2 YDEGEE. The CDR3 has 15 amino acids.

This sequence joins TRBV2 and TRBJ1-5; D is unresolved. Germline-derived CDR1 and CDR2 are SNHLY and FYNNEI. V gave up 3 bases and J gave up 11 bases, with 8 bases separating them. This CDR3 region has 11 residues. CDR3 bases: TGTGCCAGCAGTGATGAGGCGGCCCAGCATTTT. Translating gives CASSDEAAQHF.

The chain couples TRBV6-1 to TRBJ1-2; D might be TRBD1 (6 bases). The CDR3 runs to 15 residues. The V end lost 3 bases, the J end lost 4 bases, and 15 bases lay between the germline ends. CDR1 is MNHNS and CDR2 is SASEGT in the germline V gene. As DNA, the CDR3 is TGTGCCAGCAGTGAGGGCAGGGGACCGGTCTATGGCTACACCTTC. Translating gives CASSEGRGPVYGYTF.

This sequence joins TRBV30 and TRBJ1-2, with 9 nucleotides matching TRBD1. Germline V gives CDR1 GTSNPN, CDR2 SVGIG (reference sequence). J lost 4 bases, V lost 2 bases, and 8 bases had no gene match. There are 15 residues in the CDR3. For the CDR3, the DNA is TGTGCCTGGAGTATACAGGGGGCGCCAGTCTATGGCTACACCTTC. This encodes CAWSIQGAPVYGYTF.

V is TRBV11-2 and J is TRBJ2-3, with a possible D match to TRBD2 (5 bases). CDR1 SGHAT and CDR2 FQNNGV come from the germline V gene. This CDR3 has 17 amino acids. Trimming took 4 bases from V and 1 from J, leaving 18 bases between them. As DNA, the CDR3 is TGTGCCAGCAGCTCCCCTCTTCCGGGATCCGGCACAGATACGCAGTATTTT. This gives the protein CASSSPLPGSGTDTQYF.

The chain uses TRBV15 and TRBJ2-5; 13 positions match TRBD2. Germline assignment: CDR1 LNHNV and CDR2 YYDKDF (reference sequence). After removal of 6 bases from V and 5 bases from J, the junction contained 6 bases not matched to a gene. This CDR3 spans 15 amino acids. As DNA, the CDR3 is TGTGCCACCAGTCAGGGACTAGCGGGAAAGGAGACCCAGTACTTC. Protein sequence: CATSQGLAGKETQYF. Full variable domain (remainder filled in from reference TRBV15 and TRBJ2-5): DAMVIQNPRYQVTQFGKPVTLSCSQTLNHNVMYWYQQKSSQAPKLLFHYYDKDFNNEADTPDNFQSRRPNTSFCFLDIRSPGLGDTAMYLCATSQGLAGKETQYFGPGTRLLVL.

The chain couples TRBV9 to TRBJ2-1; TRBD2 agrees at 10 bases. The CDR3 length is 15 residues. CDR1 and CDR2 from the germline V gene are SGDLS and YYNGEE. Trimming at V came to 0 bases and at J to 9 bases, leaving 6 bases not matched to a gene. The CDR3 protein is CASSVGASGSTEQFF. CDR3 DNA sequence: TGTGCCAGCAGCGTAGGTGCTAGCGGGAGCACTGAGCAGTTCTTC. The full variable domain, its missing parts supplied by reference TRBV9 and TRBJ2-1, is DSGVTQTPKHLITATGQRVTLRCSPRSGDLSVYWYQQSLDQGLQFLIQYYNGEERAKGNILERFSAQQFPDLHSELNLSSLELGDSALYFCASSVGASGSTEQFFGPGTRLTVL.

V and J are TRBV5-1 and TRBJ2-7; D gene ambiguous. The germline gives CDR1 SGHRS, CDR2 YFSETQ. V gave up 4 bases and J gave up 1 base, with 12 bases separating them. This CDR3 comprises 14 residues. The CDR3 is CASSPLRSSYEQYF. The DNA for the CDR3 is TGCGCCAGCAGCCCCCTACGGAGTTCCTACGAGCAGTACTTC.

V gene TRBV13 combines with J gene TRBJ1-3; D gene ambiguous. Germline loops: CDR1 PRHDT, CDR2 FYEKMQ (reference sequence). The CDR3 contains 17 residues. Between the trimmed V and J ends, which lost 0 bases and 0 bases, there was a span of 12 bases. This CDR3 reads CASSLGGLTLSGNTIYF. CDR3 coding DNA: TGTGCCAGCAGCTTAGGGGGCCTCACCCTCTCTGGAAACACCATATATTTT.